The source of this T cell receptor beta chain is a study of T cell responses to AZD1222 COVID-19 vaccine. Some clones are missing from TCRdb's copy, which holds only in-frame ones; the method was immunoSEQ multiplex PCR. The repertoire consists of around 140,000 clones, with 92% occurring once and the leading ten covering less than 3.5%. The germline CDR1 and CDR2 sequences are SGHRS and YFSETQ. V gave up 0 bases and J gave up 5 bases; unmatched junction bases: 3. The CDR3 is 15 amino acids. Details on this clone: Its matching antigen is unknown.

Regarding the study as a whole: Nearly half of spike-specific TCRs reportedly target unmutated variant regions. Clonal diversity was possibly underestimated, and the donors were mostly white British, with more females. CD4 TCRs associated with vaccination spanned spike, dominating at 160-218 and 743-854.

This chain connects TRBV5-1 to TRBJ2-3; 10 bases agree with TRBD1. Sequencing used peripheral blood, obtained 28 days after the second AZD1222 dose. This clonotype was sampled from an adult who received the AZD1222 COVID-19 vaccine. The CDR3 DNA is TGCGCCAGCAGCTTGGGACAGGGGGCTGTAGATACGCAGTATTTT. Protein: CASSLGQGAVDTQYF.